A selection of T cell receptor beta chains follows, all from one sample in a study of control samples from healthy donors and cancer patients. TCRdb keeps only in-frame clones here, not all; method: immunoSEQ multiplex PCR. The table includes roughly 88,000 clones, roughly 89% detected once. The sequencing sample was made of blood. The receptors shown here come from a middle-aged man in good health. Each CDR3 is given with its conserved first and last residue. D genes are given only for firm matches. Size tells how often a clone was seen (once, few, many) or the class of an expanded clone, and some rows leave it out.

cdr3_nt cdr3_aa d_call cdr3_length clone_size j_call v_call
TGTGCCAGCAGCTGGCAACGCGCCTACGAGCAGTACTTC CASSWQRAYEQYF . 13 . TRBJ2-7 TRBV5-4
TGTGCCAGCAGCCCCTCCGGCAACTCTGGAAACACCATATATTTT CASSPSGNSGNTIYF . 15 . TRBJ1-3 TRBV27
TGTGCCAGCACCAAGGGCGGGAACTATGGCTACACCTTC CASTKGGNYGYTF . 13 . TRBJ1-2 TRBV25-1
TGCGCCAGCAGCTTAACAGGGGGGATTGAAAAACTGTTTTTT CASSLTGGIEKLFF TRBD1 14 . TRBJ1-4 TRBV5-1
TGTGCCAGCAAGGCCGAAACCCTCGGACTAGCGGGGGGGAAGCAGTTCTTC CASKAETLGLAGGKQFF TRBD2 17 . TRBJ2-1 TRBV2
TGTGCCAGCAGTTACGCGGGAACAGATACGCAGTATTTT CASSYAGTDTQYF . 13 . TRBJ2-3 TRBV6-2/TRBV6-3
. CASSQDFGAGELFF . 14 few TRBJ2-2 TRBV3-1/TRBV3-2
TGTGCCAGCAGCGTGGGAGACAGTCAAGAGACCCAGTACTTC CASSVGDSQETQYF . 14 . TRBJ2-5 TRBV9
TGTGCCAGCAGTCAGAAGCTCCGGACAGCAAACACTGAAGCTTTCTTT CASSQKLRTANTEAFF . 16 . TRBJ1-1 TRBV7-6
TGTGCCAGCAGTCGGATCCAGGGCGAGCAGTACTTC CASSRIQGEQYF . 12 . TRBJ2-7 TRBV27
TGTGCCACCAGTGCAAATGACAGGCTGCTGGATAACTATGGCTACACCTTC CATSANDRLLDNYGYTF . 17 once TRBJ1-2 TRBV24-1
TGTGCCAGCAGCCTCGGGGGTGGCTACACCTTC CASSLGGGYTF . 11 . TRBJ1-2 TRBV6-5
TGTGCCAGCACTTCCACCGGTATCTCCCTCACTGAAGCTTTCTTT CASTSTGISLTEAFF . 15 . TRBJ1-1 TRBV2
TGTGCCAGCAGCTTTGGAGGACGGAACACTGAAGCTTTCTTT CASSFGGRNTEAFF . 14 once TRBJ1-1 TRBV7-2
TGCGCCAGCAGCTTGGAACAACTAACCTCTGGAAACACCATATATTTT CASSLEQLTSGNTIYF . 16 . TRBJ1-3 TRBV5-1
TGTGCCAGCAGCCGCGAACGCACAGATACGCAGTATTTT CASSRERTDTQYF . 13 . TRBJ2-3 TRBV7-6
TGTGCCAGCAGTGAATCAGGGATGAATCAGCCCCAGCATTTT CASSESGMNQPQHF . 14 . TRBJ1-5 TRBV2
TGTGCCAGCAGCCACATGAACACTGAAGCTTTCTTT CASSHMNTEAFF . 12 . TRBJ1-1 TRBV6-5
TGTGCCAGCAGCGCAGGTATGGGGGCTGAAGCTTTCTTT CASSAGMGAEAFF . 13 few TRBJ1-1 TRBV25-1
TGTGCCAGCAGCTTGAGGGAAGCCGGAAACACCATATATTTT CASSLREAGNTIYF . 14 . TRBJ1-3 TRBV5-4
TGCGCCAGCAGCCAAGATGAGGTCTCTGGGGCCAACGTCCTGACTTTC CASSQDEVSGANVLTF . 16 . TRBJ2-6 TRBV4-1
TGCAGCGTTGACGCCCTTTACACTGAAGCTTTCTTT CSVDALYTEAFF . 12 . TRBJ1-1 TRBV29-1
TGTGCCAGCAGACCAGATGAAACTAATGAAAAACTGTTTTTT CASRPDETNEKLFF . 14 . TRBJ1-4 TRBV6-4
TGTGCCAGCAGCTTAACCGACAGGGTGGGCACTGAAGCTTTCTTT CASSLTDRVGTEAFF TRBD1 15 . TRBJ1-1 TRBV5-5